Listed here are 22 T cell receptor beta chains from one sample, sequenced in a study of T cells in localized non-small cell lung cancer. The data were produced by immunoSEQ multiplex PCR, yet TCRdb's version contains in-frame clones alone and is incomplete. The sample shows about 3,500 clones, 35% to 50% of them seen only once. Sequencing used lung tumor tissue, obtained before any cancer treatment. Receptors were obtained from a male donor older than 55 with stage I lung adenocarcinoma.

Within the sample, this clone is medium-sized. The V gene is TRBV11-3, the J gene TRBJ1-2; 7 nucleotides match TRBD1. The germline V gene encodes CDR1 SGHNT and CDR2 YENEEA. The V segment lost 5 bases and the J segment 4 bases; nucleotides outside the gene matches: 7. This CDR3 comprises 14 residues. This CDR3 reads CASSAEWDSYGYTF. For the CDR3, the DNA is TGTGCCAGCAGCGCCGAATGGGACAGCTATGGCTACACCTTC. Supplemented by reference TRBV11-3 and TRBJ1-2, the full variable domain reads EAGVVQSPRYKIIEKKQPVAFWCNPISGHNTLYWYLQNLGQGPELLIRYENEEAVDDSQLPKDRFSAERLKGVDSTLKIQPAELGDSAVYLCASSAEWDSYGYTFGSGTRLTVV.

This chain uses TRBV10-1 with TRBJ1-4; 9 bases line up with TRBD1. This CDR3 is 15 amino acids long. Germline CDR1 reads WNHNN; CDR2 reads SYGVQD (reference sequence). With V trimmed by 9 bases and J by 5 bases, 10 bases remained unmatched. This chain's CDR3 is CARARTGVANEKLFF. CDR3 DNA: TGCGCCAGAGCCAGGACAGGGGTTGCAAATGAAAAACTGTTTTTT.

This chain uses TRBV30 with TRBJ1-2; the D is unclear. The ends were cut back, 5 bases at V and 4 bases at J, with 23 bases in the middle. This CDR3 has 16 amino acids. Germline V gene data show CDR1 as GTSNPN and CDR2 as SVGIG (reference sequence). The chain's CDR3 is CAWSPRTLPSLYGYTF. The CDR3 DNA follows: TGTGCCTGGTCCCCTAGGACCCTCCCTTCCCTCTATGGCTACACCTTC.

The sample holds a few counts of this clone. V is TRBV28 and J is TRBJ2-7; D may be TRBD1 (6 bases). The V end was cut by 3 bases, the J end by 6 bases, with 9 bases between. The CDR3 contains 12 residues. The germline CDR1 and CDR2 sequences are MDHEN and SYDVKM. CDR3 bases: TGTGCCAGCAGTTTCATGGACAGCGAGCAGTACTTC. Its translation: CASSFMDSEQYF.

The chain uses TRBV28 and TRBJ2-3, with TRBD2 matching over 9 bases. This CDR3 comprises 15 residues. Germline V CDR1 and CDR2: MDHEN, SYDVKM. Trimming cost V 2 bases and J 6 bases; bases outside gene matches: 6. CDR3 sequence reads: CASSLGTSLEDTQYF. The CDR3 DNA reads TGTGCCAGCAGTTTAGGGACTAGCCTGGAGGATACGCAGTATTTT.

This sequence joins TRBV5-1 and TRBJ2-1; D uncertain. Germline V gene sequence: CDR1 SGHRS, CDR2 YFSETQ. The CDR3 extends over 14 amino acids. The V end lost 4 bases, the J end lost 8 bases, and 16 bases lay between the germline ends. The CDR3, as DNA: TGCGCCAGCAGCATAGATGCCCCGACCGATGAGCAGTTCTTC. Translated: CASSIDAPTDEQFF.

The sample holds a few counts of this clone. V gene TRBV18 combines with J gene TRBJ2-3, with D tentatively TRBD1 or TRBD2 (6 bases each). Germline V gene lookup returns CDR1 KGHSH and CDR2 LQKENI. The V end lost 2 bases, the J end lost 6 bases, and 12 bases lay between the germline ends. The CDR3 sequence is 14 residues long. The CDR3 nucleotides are TGTGCCAGCTCACCAGCGGGACAAGGGGATACGCAGTATTTT. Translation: CASSPAGQGDTQYF. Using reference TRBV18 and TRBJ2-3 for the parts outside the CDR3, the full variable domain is NAGVMQNPRHLVRRRGQEARLRCSPMKGHSHVYWYRQLPEEGLKFMVYLQKENIIDESGMPKERFSAEFPKEGPSILRIQQVVRGDSAAYFCASSPAGQGDTQYFGPGTRLTVL.

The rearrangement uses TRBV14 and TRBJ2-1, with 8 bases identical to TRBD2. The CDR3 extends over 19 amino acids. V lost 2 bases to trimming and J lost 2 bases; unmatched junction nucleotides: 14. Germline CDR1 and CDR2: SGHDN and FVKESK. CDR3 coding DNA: TGTGCCAGCAGCCAACGTCAGGAGTTACTAGCGGCGGCCTACAATGAGCAGTTCTTC. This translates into CASSQRQELLAAAYNEQFF.

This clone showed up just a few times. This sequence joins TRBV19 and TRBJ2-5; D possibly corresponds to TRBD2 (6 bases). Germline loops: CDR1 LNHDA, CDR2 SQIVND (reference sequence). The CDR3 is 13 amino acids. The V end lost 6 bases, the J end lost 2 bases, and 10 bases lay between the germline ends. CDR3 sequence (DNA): TGTGCCAGTAGGCGGGGCCTGCAAGAGACCCAGTACTTC. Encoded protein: CASRRGLQETQYF.

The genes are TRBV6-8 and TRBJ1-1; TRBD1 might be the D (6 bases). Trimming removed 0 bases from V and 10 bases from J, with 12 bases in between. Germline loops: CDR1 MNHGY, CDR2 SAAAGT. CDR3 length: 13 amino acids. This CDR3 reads CASSYSLGTIAFF. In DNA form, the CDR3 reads TGTGCCAGCAGTTACTCGCTTGGGACAATAGCTTTCTTT.

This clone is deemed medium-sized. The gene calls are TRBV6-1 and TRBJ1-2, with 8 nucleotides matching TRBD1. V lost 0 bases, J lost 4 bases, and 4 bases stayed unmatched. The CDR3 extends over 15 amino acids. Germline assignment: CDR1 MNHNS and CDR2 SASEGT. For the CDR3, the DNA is TGTGCCAGCAGTGAAGCCTCCGGGACAGGCTATGGCTACACCTTC. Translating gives CASSEASGTGYGYTF.

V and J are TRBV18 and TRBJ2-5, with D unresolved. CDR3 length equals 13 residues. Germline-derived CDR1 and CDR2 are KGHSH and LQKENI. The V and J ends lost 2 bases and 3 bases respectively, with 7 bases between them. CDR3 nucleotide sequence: TGTGCCAGCTCACCAATTAGGGAAGAGACCCAGTACTTC. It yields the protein CASSPIREETQYF.

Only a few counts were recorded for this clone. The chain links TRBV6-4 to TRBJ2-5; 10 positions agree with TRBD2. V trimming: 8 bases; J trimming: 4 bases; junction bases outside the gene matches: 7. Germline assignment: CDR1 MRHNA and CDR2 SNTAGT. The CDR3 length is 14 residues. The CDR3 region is CASYLAGVRETQYF. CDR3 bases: TGTGCCAGCTACCTAGCGGGAGTGAGAGAGACCCAGTACTTC.

This CDR3 is CSVEPPGWDNEQFF. The CDR3 nucleotides read TGCAGCGTTGAGCCGCCAGGGTGGGACAATGAGCAGTTCTTC. The V gene is TRBV29-1, the J gene TRBJ2-1, with D possibly TRBD1 on 5 matching bases. The CDR3 contains 14 residues. V was shortened by 3 bases and J by 5 bases, with 14 bases between the two germline ends. The germline CDR1 and CDR2 sequences are SQVTM and ANQGSEA.

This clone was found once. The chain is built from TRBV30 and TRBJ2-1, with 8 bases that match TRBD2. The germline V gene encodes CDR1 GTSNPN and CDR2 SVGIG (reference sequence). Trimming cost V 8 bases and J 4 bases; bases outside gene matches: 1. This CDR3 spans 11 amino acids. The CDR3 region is CAAGGYNEQFF. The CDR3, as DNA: TGTGCCGCGGGGGGTTACAATGAGCAGTTCTTC.

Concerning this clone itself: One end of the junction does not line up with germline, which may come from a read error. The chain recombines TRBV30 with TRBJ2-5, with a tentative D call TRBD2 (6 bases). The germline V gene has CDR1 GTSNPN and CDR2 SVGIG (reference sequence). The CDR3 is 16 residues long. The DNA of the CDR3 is TGTGCCTGGAGTCGGGGGACGGTCGACTTCCAAAAGACCCAGTACTTC. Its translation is CAWSRGTVDFQKTQYF.

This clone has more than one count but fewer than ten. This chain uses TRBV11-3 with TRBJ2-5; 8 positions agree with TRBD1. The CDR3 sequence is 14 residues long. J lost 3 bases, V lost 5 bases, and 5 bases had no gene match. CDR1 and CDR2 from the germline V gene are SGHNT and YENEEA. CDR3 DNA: TGTGCCAGCAGCGGGAGGACAGGGAAAGAGACCCAGTACTTC. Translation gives CASSGRTGKETQYF.

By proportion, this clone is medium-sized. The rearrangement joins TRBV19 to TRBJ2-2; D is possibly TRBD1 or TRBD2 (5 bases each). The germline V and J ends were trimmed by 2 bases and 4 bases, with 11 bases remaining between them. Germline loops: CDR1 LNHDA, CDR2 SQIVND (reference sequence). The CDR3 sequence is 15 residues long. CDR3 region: CASSIQLGVTGELFF. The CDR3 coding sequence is TGTGCCAGTAGTATACAACTGGGGGTCACCGGGGAGCTGTTTTTT.

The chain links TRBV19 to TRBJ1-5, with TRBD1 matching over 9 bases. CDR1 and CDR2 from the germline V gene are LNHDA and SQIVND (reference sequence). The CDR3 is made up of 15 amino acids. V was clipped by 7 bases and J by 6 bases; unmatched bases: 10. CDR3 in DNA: TGTGCCAGTACTCCTCGGGGGACAGGGCTTCAGCCCCAGCATTTT. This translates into CASTPRGTGLQPQHF.

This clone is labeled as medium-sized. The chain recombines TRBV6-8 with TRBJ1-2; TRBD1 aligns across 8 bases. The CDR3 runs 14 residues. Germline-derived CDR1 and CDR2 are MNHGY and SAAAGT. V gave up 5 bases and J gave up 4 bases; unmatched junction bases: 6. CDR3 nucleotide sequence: TGTGCCAGCAGTGAGGACAGGGCCCCCTATGGCTACACCTTC. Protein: CASSEDRAPYGYTF.

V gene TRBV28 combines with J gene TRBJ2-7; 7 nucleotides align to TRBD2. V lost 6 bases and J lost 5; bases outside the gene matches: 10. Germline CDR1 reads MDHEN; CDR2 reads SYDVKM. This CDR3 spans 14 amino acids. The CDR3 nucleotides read TGTGCCAGCAGATGGGGGGGAATTCCCAACGAGCAGTACTTC. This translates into CASRWGGIPNEQYF.

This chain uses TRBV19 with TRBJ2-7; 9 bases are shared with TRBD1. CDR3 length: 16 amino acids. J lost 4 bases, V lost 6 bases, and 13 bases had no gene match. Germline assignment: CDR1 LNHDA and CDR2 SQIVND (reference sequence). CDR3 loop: CASSLRGDREKYEQYF. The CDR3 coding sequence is TGTGCCAGTAGCCTTCGGGGGGACAGGGAAAAGTACGAGCAGTACTTC.